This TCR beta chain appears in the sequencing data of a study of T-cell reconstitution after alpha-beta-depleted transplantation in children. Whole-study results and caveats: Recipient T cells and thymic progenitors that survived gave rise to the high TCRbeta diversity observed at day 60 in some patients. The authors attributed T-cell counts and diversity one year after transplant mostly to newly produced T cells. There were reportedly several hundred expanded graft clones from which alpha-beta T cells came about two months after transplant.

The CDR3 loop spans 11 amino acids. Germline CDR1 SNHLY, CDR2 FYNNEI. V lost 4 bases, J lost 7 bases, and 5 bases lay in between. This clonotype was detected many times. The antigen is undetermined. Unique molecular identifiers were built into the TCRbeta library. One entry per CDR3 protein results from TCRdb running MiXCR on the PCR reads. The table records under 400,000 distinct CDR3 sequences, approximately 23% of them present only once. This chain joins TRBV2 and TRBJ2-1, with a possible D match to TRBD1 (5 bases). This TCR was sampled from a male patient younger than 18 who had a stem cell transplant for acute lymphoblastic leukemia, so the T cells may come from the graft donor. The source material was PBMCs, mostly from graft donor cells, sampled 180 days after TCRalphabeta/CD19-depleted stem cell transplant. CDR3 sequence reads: CASSAGNEQFF. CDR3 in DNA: TGTGCCAGCAGTGCAGGGAATGAGCAGTTCTTC.